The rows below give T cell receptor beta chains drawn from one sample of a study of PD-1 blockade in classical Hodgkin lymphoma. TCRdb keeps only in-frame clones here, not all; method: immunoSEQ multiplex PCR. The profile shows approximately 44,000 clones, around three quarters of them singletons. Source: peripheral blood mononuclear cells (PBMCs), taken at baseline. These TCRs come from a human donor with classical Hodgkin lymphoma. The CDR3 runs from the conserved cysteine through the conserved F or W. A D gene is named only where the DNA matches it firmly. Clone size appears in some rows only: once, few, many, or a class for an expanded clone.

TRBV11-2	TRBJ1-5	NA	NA	CASSLGMAGSAQHF	TGTGCCAGCAGCTTAGGAATGGCGGGCTCAGCCCAGCATTTT
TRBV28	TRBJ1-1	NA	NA	CASSLYGGAGAFF	TGTGCCAGCAGTTTATATGGGGGGGCGGGAGCTTTCTTT
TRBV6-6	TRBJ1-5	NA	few	CASSYSEKQPQHF	TGTGCCAGCAGTTACTCGGAGAAACAGCCCCAGCATTTT
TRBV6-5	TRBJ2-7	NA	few	CASSSGQRGASYEQYF	TGTGCCAGCAGTTCAGGACAGCGAGGTGCCTCCTACGAGCAGTACTTC
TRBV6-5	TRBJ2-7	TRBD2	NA	CASSYSLSGSLYEQYF	TGTGCCAGCAGTTACTCGCTTAGCGGGAGTTTATACGAGCAGTACTTC
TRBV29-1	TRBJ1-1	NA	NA	CSPWIQGNTEAFF	TGCAGCCCCTGGATACAGGGGAACACTGAAGCTTTCTTT
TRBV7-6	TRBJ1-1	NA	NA	CASSLGGPNTEAFF	TGTGCCAGCAGCTTAGGGGGACCTAACACTGAAGCTTTCTTT
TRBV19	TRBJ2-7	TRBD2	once	CASSIRASGRLSSYEQYF	TGTGCCAGTAGTATTCGGGCTAGCGGGAGGTTAAGCTCCTACGAGCAGTACTTC
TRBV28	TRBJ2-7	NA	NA	CASSLFSNAYEQYF	TGTGCCAGCAGTTTATTCAGCAACGCCTACGAGCAGTACTTC
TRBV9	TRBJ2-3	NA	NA	CASSVVGLVTDTQYF	TGTGCCAGCAGCGTAGTTGGACTTGTCACAGATACGCAGTATTTT
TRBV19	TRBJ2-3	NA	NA	CASRYLGGSTDTQYF	TGTGCCAGTAGGTACCTCGGGGGTTCCACAGATACGCAGTATTTT
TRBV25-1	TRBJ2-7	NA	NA	CASSYRRGPYEQYF	TGTGCCAGCAGTTACCGCCGCGGGCCCTACGAGCAGTACTTC
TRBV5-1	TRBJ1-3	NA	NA	CASSLDPGWIGNTIYF	TGCGCCAGCAGCTTGGATCCAGGGTGGATAGGAAACACCATATATTTT
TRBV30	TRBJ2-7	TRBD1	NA	CAWSVGVGGQGKQYF	TGTGCCTGGAGTGTGGGGGTAGGAGGACAGGGGAAGCAGTACTTC
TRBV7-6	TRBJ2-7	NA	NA	CASSLVRGSYEQYF	TGTGCCAGCAGCTTAGTACGGGGATCCTACGAGCAGTACTTC
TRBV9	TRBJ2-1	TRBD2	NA	CASSDRLAGGPDEQFF	TGTGCCAGCAGCGACCGACTAGCGGGAGGACCGGATGAGCAGTTCTTC
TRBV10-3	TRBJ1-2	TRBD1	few	CAISRDSWARGGYTF	TGTGCCATCAGCCGGGACAGTTGGGCTCGGGGGGGCTACACCTTC
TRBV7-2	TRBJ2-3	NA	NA	CASSSRLRTDTQYF	TGTGCCAGCAGCTCCAGGCTCCGCACAGATACGCAGTATTTT
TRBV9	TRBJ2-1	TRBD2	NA	CASSSGLVGNEQFF	TGTGCCAGCAGCTCCGGACTAGTGGGGAATGAGCAGTTCTTC
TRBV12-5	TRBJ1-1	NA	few	CASGLNLNTEAFF	TGTGCTAGTGGTTTGAATCTGAACACTGAAGCTTTCTTT
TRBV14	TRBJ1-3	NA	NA	CASSLGRWDTIYF	TGTGCCAGCAGCCTGGGACGATGGGACACCATATATTTT
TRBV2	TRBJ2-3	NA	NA	CASSEVPRLSTDTQYF	TGTGCCAGCAGTGAGGTCCCCAGGCTATCCACAGATACGCAGTATTTT
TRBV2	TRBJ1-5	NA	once	CASSSTGTESNQPQHF	TGTGCCAGCAGTAGTACCGGGACCGAGAGCAATCAGCCCCAGCATTTT
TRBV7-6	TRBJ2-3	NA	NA	CASSSRDSIYTDTQYF	TGTGCCAGCAGCTCCCGGGACTCCATATACACAGATACGCAGTATTTT
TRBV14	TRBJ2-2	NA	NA	CASSQVSLAIPTGELFF	TGTGCCAGCAGCCAAGTTAGTCTGGCAATCCCCACCGGGGAGCTGTTTTTT
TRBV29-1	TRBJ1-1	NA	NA	CSVGLQGETEAFF	TGCAGCGTTGGGCTGCAGGGTGAGACTGAAGCTTTCTTT
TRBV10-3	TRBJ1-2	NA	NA	CATTTGEDYGYTF	TGTGCCACCACCACGGGGGAGGACTATGGCTACACCTTC
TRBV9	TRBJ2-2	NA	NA	CASSVVGGGGELFF	TGTGCCAGCAGCGTGGTCGGGGGAGGCGGGGAGCTGTTTTTT
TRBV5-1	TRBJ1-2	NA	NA	CASSFPGGDYGYTF	TGCGCCAGCAGCTTCCCCGGCGGGGACTATGGCTACACCTTC
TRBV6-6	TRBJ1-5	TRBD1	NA	CASSTQGGPNQPQHF	TGTGCCAGCAGCACTCAGGGGGGACCCAATCAGCCCCAGCATTTT
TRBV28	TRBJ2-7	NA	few	CASSLVRGFEQYF	TGTGCCAGCAGTTTAGTACGGGGGTTCGAGCAGTACTTC
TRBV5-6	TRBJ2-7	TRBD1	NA	CASSFLQGQSYEQYF	TGTGCCAGCAGCTTTTTACAGGGGCAGTCCTACGAGCAGTACTTC
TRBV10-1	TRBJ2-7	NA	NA	CANADTAYEQYF	TGCGCCAACGCGGACACAGCCTACGAGCAGTACTTC
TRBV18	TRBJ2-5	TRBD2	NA	CASSQRLAGGPETQYF	TGTGCCAGCTCACAACGACTAGCGGGAGGGCCGGAGACCCAGTACTTC
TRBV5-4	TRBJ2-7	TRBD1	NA	CASSRDRGNLNEQYF	TGTGCCAGCAGCCGGGACAGGGGGAACTTGAACGAGCAGTACTTC
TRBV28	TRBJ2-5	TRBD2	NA	CASKSLRGPSGSKETQYF	TGTGCCAGCAAGAGCCTCAGGGGCCCTAGCGGGAGTAAAGAGACCCAGTACTTC
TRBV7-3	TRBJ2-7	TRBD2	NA	CASSPLGLAGLPGEQYF	TGTGCCAGCAGCCCACTAGGACTAGCGGGATTACCCGGCGAGCAGTACTTC
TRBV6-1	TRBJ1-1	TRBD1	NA	CASNRDRGRTEAFF	TGTGCCAGCAACCGGGACAGGGGGCGAACTGAAGCTTTCTTT
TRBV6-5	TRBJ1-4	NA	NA	CASRPTGDNEKLFF	TGTGCCAGCAGACCGACAGGAGACAATGAAAAACTGTTTTTT
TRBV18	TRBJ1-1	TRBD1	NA	CASSRRQGETEAFF	TGTGCCAGCTCACGAAGACAGGGGGAAACTGAAGCTTTCTTT
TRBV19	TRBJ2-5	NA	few	CASRPSGTRSETQYF	TGTGCCAGCCGACCATCCGGTACAAGGTCAGAGACCCAGTACTTC
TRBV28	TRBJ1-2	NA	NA	CASTPTGPYGYTF	TGTGCCAGCACCCCGACAGGACCGTATGGCTACACCTTC